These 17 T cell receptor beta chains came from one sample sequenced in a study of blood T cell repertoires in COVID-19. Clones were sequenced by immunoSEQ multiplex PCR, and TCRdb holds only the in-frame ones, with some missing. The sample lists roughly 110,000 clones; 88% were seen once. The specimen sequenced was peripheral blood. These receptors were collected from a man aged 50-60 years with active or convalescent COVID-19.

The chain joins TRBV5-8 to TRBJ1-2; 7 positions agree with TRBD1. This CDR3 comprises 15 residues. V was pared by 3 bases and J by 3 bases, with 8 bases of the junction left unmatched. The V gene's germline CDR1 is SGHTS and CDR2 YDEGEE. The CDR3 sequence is CASSSYRGSDYGYTF. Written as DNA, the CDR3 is TGTGCCAGCAGCTCATACAGGGGAAGCGACTATGGCTACACCTTC.

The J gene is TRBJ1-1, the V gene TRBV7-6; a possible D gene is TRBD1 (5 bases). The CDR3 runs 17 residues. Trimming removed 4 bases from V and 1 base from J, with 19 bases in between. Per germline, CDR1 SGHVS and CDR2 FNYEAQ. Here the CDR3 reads CASSSRYGGAPNTEAFF. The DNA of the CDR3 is TGTGCCAGCAGCTCTAGGTATGGTGGGGCTCCGAACACTGAAGCTTTCTTT.

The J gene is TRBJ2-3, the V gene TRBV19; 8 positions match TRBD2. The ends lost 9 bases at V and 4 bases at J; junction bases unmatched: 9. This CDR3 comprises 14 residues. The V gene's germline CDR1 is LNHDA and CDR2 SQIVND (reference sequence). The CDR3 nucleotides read TGTGCCAGCAGGAGCCAGCGGGAGCCAGATACGCAGTATTTT. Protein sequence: CASRSQREPDTQYF.

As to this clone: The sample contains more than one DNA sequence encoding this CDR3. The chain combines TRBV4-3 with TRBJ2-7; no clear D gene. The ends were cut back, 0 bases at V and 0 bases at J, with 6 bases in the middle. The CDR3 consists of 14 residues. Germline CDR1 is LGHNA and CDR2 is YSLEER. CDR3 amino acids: CASSQDRGSYEQYF. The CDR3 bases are TGCGCCAGCAGCCAAGATCGAGGCTCCTACGAGCAGTACTTC.

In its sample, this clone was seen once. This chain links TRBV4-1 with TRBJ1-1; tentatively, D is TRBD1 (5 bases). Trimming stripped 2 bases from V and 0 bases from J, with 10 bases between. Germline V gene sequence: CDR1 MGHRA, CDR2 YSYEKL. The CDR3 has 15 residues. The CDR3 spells CASSQPDRMNTEAFF. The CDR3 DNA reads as TGCGCCAGCAGCCAACCCGACAGAATGAACACTGAAGCTTTCTTT.

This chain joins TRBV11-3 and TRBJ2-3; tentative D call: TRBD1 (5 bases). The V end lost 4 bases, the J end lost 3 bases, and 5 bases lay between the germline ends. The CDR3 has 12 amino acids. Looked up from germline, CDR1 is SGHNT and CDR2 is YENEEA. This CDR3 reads CASSSGTDTQYF. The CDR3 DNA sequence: TGTGCCAGCAGCTCAGGGACAGATACGCAGTATTTT.

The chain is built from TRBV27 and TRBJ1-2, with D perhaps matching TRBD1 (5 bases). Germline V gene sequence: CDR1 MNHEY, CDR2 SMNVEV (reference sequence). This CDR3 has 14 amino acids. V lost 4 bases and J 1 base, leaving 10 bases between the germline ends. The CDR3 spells CASSWGRSNYGYTF. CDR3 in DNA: TGTGCCAGCAGTTGGGGCAGAAGTAACTATGGCTACACCTTC.

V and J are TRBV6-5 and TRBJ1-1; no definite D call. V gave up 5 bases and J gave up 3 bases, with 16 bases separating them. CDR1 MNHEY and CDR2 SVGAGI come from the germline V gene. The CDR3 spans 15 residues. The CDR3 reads CASSRTSHGDTEAFF. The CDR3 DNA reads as TGTGCCAGCAGTCGAACCAGCCACGGAGACACTGAAGCTTTCTTT.

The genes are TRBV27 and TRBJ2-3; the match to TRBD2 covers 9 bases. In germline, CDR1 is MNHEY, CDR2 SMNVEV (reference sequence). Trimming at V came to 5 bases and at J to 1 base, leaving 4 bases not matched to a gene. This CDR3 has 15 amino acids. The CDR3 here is CASSTRLAGTDTQYF. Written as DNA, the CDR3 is TGTGCCAGCAGTACGAGACTAGCGGGCACAGATACGCAGTATTTT.

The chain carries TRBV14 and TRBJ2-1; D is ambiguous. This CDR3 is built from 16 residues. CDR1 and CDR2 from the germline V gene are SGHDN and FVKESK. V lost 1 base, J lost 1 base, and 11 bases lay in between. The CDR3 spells CASSQVGADSYNEQFF. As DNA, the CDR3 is TGTGCCAGCAGCCAAGTAGGCGCGGATTCCTACAATGAGCAGTTCTTC.

CDR3 loop: CASSDPGAGQGAYEQYF. In DNA form, the CDR3 reads TGCGCCAGCAGTGACCCGGGGGCGGGACAGGGGGCGTACGAGCAGTACTTC. This rearrangement joins TRBV10-1 to TRBJ2-7, with 12 bases aligning to TRBD1. The CDR3 spans 17 residues. Germline trimming cut 3 bases from V and 4 bases from J; bases unmatched to any gene: 10. Germline CDR1 and CDR2: WNHNN and SYGVQD (reference sequence).

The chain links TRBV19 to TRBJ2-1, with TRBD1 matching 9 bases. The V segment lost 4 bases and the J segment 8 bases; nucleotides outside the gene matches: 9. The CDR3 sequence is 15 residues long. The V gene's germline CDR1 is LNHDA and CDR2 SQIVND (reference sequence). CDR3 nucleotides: TGTGCCAGTAGTACGTCTCTGGACAGGGGCTATGAGCAGTTCTTC. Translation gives CASSTSLDRGYEQFF.

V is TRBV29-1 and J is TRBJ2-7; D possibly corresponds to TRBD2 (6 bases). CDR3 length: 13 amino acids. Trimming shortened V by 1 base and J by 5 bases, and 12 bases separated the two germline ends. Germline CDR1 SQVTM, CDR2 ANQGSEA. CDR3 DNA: TGCAGCGTTGAAGGTACTAGCTCAGACGAGCAGTACTTC. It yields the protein CSVEGTSSDEQYF.

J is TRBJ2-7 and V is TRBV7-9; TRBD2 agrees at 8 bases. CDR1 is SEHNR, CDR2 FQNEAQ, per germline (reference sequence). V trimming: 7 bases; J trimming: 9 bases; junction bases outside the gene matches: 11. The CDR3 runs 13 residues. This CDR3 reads CASTPIGGGRQYF. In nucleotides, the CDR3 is TGTGCCAGCACCCCTATCGGGGGGGGTCGGCAGTACTTC.

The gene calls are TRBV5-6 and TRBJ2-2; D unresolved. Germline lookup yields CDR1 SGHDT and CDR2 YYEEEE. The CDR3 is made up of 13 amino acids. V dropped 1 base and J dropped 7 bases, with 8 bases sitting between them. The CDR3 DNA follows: TGTGCCAGCAGCTTGCATGGGCGCGGGGAGCTGTTTTTT. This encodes CASSLHGRGELFF.

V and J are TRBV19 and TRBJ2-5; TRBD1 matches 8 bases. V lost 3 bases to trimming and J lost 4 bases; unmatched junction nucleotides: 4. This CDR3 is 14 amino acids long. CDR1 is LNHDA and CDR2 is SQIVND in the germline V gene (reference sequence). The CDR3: CASSIQGARETQYF. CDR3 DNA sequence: TGTGCCAGTAGTATTCAGGGGGCGAGAGAGACCCAGTACTTC.

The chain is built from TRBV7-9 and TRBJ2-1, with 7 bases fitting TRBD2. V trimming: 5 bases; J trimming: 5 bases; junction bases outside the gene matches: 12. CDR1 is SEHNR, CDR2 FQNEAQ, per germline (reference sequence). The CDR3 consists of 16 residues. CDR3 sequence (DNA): TGTGCCAGCAGCCCGAGCCACGGGACTACACACAATGAGCAGTTCTTC. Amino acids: CASSPSHGTTHNEQFF. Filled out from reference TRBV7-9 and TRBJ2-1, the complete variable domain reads DTGVSQNPRHKITKRGQNVTFRCDPISEHNRLYWYRQTLGQGPEFLTYFQNEAQLEKSRLLSDRFSAERPKGSFSTLEIQRTEQGDSAMYLCASSPSHGTTHNEQFFGPGTRLTVL.